A single TCR beta chain is shown here with its context. This sample is part of a study of technical replicates of blood from a handful of donors. V lost 7 bases and J lost 5, with 14 bases in between. CDR1 MNHEY and CDR2 SVGAGI come from the germline V gene. The CDR3 runs to 14 residues. The assay was immunoSEQ multiplex PCR, and TCRdb's table has in-frame clones only and misses some. The sample has tens of thousands of clones; about 96% are singletons. The J gene is TRBJ2-2, the V gene TRBV6-5; D might be TRBD1 (6 bases). Sequenced input: T cells isolated from PBMCs. The sequence was obtained from a human donor in good health. The DNA of the CDR3 is TGTGCCAGCACCCATCGTAGGGGGACCGGGGAGCTGTTTTTT. It translates to CASTHRRGTGELFF.